These T cell receptor beta chains were read from a single sample in a study of T-cell reconstitution after alpha-beta-depleted transplantation in children. In TCRdb, the PCR reads were re-called with MiXCR into one record per CDR3 protein. The data show 140,000 to 150,000 distinct CDR3 sequences, with around 8.8% seen just once and 15% to 20% held by the top ten. The sample consisted of PBMCs, mostly from graft donor cells, taken 180 days after TCRalphabeta/CD19-depleted stem cell transplant. These receptors all stem from a female patient under 10 years old who had a stem cell transplant for congenital amegakaryocytic thrombocytopenia, so the T cells may come from the graft donor. CDR3s include the opening cysteine and the closing phenylalanine or tryptophan. Each record gives: clone size, V gene, J gene, D gene, CDR3 protein, CDR3 DNA. D genes are given only for firm matches. Size is omitted from some rows. Given values are once, few, many or a class for expanded clones.

>few|TRBV3-1|TRBJ1-6|.
CASSHRVGGSPLHF
TGTGCCAGCAGCCACAGGGTCGGTGGTTCACCCCTCCACTTT
>few|TRBV5-6|TRBJ2-7|.
CASSLARAAHYEQYF
TGTGCCAGCAGCTTGGCCCGGGCAGCCCACTACGAGCAGTACTTC
>many|TRBV4-2|TRBJ2-5|.
CASSQASQDSITQYF
TGTGCCAGCAGCCAAGCATCCCAGGACAGTATAACCCAGTACTTC
>many|TRBV5-1|TRBJ2-7|.
CASSLARSYEQYF
TGCGCCAGCAGCTTGGCGCGCTCCTACGAGCAGTACTTC
>many|TRBV27|TRBJ2-5|.
CASSLFGAYQETQYF
TGTGCCAGCAGTTTATTCGGGGCCTACCAAGAGACCCAGTACTTC
>.|TRBV7-9|TRBJ2-7|.
CASSFTPDEQYF
TGTGCCAGCAGCTTTACCCCCGACGAGCAGTACTTC
>many|TRBV3-1|TRBJ2-5|TRBD1
CASSQQGALETQYF
TGTGCCAGCAGCCAGCAGGGGGCCTTGGAGACCCAGTACTTC
>many|TRBV28|TRBJ1-2|TRBD1
CASSSPRDRAGYTF
TGTGCCAGCAGTTCACCCCGGGACAGGGCTGGCTACACCTTC
>many|TRBV7-2|TRBJ2-3|TRBD2
CASSLAPRAGGLTDTQYF
TGTGCCAGCAGCTTAGCCCCCCGGGCGGGAGGACTCACAGATACGCAGTATTTT
>many|TRBV12-3/TRBV12-4|TRBJ2-3|TRBD2
CASTKAGGSTDTQYF
TGTGCCAGCACCAAGGCGGGAGGTTCCACAGATACGCAGTATTTT
>many|TRBV20-1|TRBJ1-2|.
CSARPRAGDGYTF
TGCAGTGCAAGGCCTAGAGCGGGCGATGGCTACACCTTC
>many|TRBV12-3/TRBV12-4|TRBJ2-1|.
CASSLDARLYNEQFF
TGTGCCAGCAGTTTAGATGCTAGGCTTTACAATGAGCAGTTCTTC
>many|TRBV27|TRBJ2-2|.
CASSFFTAGELFF
TGTGCCAGCAGTTTCTTCACCGCCGGGGAGCTGTTTTTT
>few|TRBV7-9|TRBJ2-6|TRBD2
CASSQWEGRGRANVLTF
TGTGCCAGCAGCCAGTGGGAGGGCCGCGGACGGGCCAACGTCCTGACTTTC
>many|TRBV29-1|TRBJ2-6|.
CSVARPGGAGANVLTF
TGCAGCGTTGCCCGCCCAGGGGGGGCTGGGGCCAACGTCCTGACTTTC
>many|TRBV5-1|TRBJ1-1|TRBD1
CASRRDSVNTEAFF
TGCGCCAGCAGGAGGGACAGCGTGAACACTGAAGCTTTCTTT
>many|TRBV13|TRBJ1-2|.
CASSLDRDYGYTF
TGTGCCAGCAGCTTAGACAGGGACTATGGCTACACCTTC
>.|TRBV20-1|TRBJ2-2|.
CSARTPPGRGELFF
TGCAGTGCTAGAACTCCCCCTGGGCGGGGGGAGCTGTTTTTT
>many|TRBV27|TRBJ2-3|.
CASSLEWGDTQYF
TGTGCCAGCAGTTTAGAGTGGGGAGATACGCAGTATTTT
>many|TRBV11-2|TRBJ2-1|.
CASSLFTDYNEQFF
TGTGCCAGCAGCCTCTTTACAGATTACAATGAGCAGTTCTTC
>few|TRBV20-1|TRBJ2-2|TRBD2
CSAPGTRSGELFF
TGCAGTGCTCCCGGGACTAGAAGCGGGGAGCTGTTTTTT
>many|TRBV25-1|TRBJ2-2|.
CASSESRTGELFF
TGTGCCAGCAGTGAATCGAGGACCGGGGAGCTGTTTTTT
>.|TRBV10-2|TRBJ2-1|.
CASQAGEQFF
TGCGCCAGCCAGGCCGGAGAGCAGTTCTTC
>.|TRBV10-3|TRBJ1-2|TRBD1
CAISESDGQGPPTREGYTF
TGTGCCATCAGTGAGTCGGACGGACAGGGGCCACCAACACGAGAAGGCTACACCTTC
>many|TRBV5-1|TRBJ2-1|.
CASSLVFWSPLHEQFF
TGCGCCAGCAGCTTGGTTTTCTGGAGCCCCCTCCATGAGCAGTTCTTC
>many|TRBV7-2|TRBJ2-5|.
CASSPEFVLAGETQYF
TGTGCCAGCAGCCCGGAGTTTGTGTTAGCTGGGGAGACCCAGTACTTC
>few|TRBV5-1|TRBJ1-6|.
CASSFNRVDSPLHF
TGCGCCAGCAGCTTTAACAGGGTCGATTCACCCCTCCACTTT
>.|TRBV6-2/TRBV6-3|TRBJ2-7|.
CASSYRQGRNRERDYEQYF
TGTGCCAGCAGTTACAGGCAGGGAAGGAATCGGGAGAGGGACTACGAGCAGTACTTC
>few|TRBV30|TRBJ2-1|.
CAWSVGRVDEQFF
TGTGCCTGGAGTGTTGGCAGGGTCGATGAGCAGTTCTTC
>.|TRBV20-1|TRBJ2-5|TRBD1
CSAPRTGEETQYF
TGCAGTGCCCCTAGGACAGGGGAAGAGACCCAGTACTTC
>many|TRBV29-1|TRBJ2-3|.
CSVGRLGAGFTDTQYF
TGCAGCGTTGGTCGCCTGGGGGCGGGATTCACAGATACGCAGTATTTT
>many|TRBV29-1|TRBJ2-3|TRBD2
CSVESSGGAFTQYF
TGCAGCGTTGAAAGTAGCGGGGGGGCTTTTACGCAGTATTTT
>many|TRBV12-3/TRBV12-4|TRBJ2-5|.
CASSFSNRETQYF
TGTGCCAGCAGTTTTAGTAACAGAGAGACCCAGTACTTC
>.|TRBV28|TRBJ2-6|.
CASSRTPSGANVLTF
TGTGCCAGCAGTCGCACACCTTCTGGGGCCAACGTCCTGACTTTC
>many|TRBV27|TRBJ2-5|TRBD1
CASSMDREKTQYF
TGTGCCAGCAGTATGGACAGGGAAAAGACCCAGTACTTC
>many|TRBV5-1|TRBJ2-1|.
CASSLVDPGPDEQFF
TGCGCCAGCAGCTTGGTGGACCCCGGACCGGATGAGCAGTTCTTC
>.|TRBV7-9|TRBJ1-6|.
CASSLAGHRGSPLHF
TGTGCCAGCAGCTTAGCGGGTCATCGTGGATCACCCCTCCACTTT
>many|TRBV5-1|TRBJ1-1|TRBD1
CASSSGTGLKAFF
TGCGCCAGCAGCTCAGGGACAGGGCTCAAAGCTTTCTTT
>many|TRBV10-3|TRBJ2-1|.
CAISESLPYNEQFF
TGTGCCATCAGTGAGTCCCTACCCTACAATGAGCAGTTCTTC
>many|TRBV18|TRBJ1-3|.
CASSPTADSGNTIYF
TGTGCCAGCTCACCAACGGCGGACTCTGGAAACACCATATATTTT
>many|TRBV7-9|TRBJ2-5|.
CASSLGQTQETQYF
TGTGCCAGCAGCTTAGGACAGACCCAAGAGACCCAGTACTTC
>.|TRBV7-6|TRBJ2-7|TRBD2
CASSAASGGYEQYF
TGTGCCAGCAGCGCGGCTAGCGGGGGCTACGAGCAGTACTTC
>many|TRBV12-3/TRBV12-4|TRBJ1-1|.
CASSLRGYHTEAFF
TGTGCCAGCAGTTTAAGGGGTTATCACACTGAAGCTTTCTTT
>many|TRBV20-1|TRBJ1-4|.
CSATGTAVEKKLFF
TGCAGTGCTACCGGAACGGCAGTCGAAAAAAAACTGTTTTTT
>many|TRBV28|TRBJ2-7|TRBD1
CASSSRGLPYEQYF
TGTGCCAGCAGTTCCAGGGGGCTCCCCTACGAGCAGTACTTC
>many|TRBV5-1|TRBJ2-1|.
CANNTGPPCYNEQFF
TGCGCCAACAATACCGGGCCCCCATGCTACAATGAGCAGTTCTTC
>many|TRBV20-1|TRBJ2-5|.
CSAPRETQYF
TGCAGTGCCCCGAGGGAGACCCAGTACTTC
>many|TRBV20-1|TRBJ2-3|.
CSARGGGTDTQYF
TGCAGTGCTAGAGGGGGAGGCACAGATACGCAGTATTTT
>many|TRBV5-6|TRBJ2-1|.
CASSQRVAIFNEQFF
TGTGCCAGCAGCCAAAGGGTAGCAATCTTTAATGAGCAGTTCTTC
>.|TRBV6-5|TRBJ2-3|.
CASSYGQNSGTQYF
TGTGCCAGCAGTTACGGGCAAAACAGTGGTACGCAGTATTTT